This TCR beta chain was profiled in a study of CD8 T cells in Susac syndrome (dated by TCRdb to between 2018 and 2021). Regarding the research as a whole: The study used repertoire sequencing to test whether antigen drove CD8+ T cell activation and differentiation in Susac syndrome. Clonality of the CD8+ T cell repertoire was compared between more than 10 healthy donors, roughly 14 Susac syndrome patients and roughly 16 multiple sclerosis patients.

Peripheral blood CD8+ and CD4+ T cells from healthy donors, Susac syndrome patients and multiple sclerosis patients were profiled using high-throughput TCR beta sequencing. The multiple sclerosis controls were treatment-naive patients who had stable or active relapsing-remitting disease and met the revised McDonald criteria. CD8+ TEMRA cells were enriched by FACS, while bulk CD8+ and CD4+ T cells were purified by magnetic negative isolation. Blood was collected in EDTA tubes and processed within 24 hours, with PBMCs isolated through density gradient centrifugation. PBMCs intended for TCR sequencing were cryopreserved in liquid nitrogen and were subsequently thawed in a 37 degrees C water bath. A purity of at least 90% was achieved for sorted or isolated CD4+, CD8+ and CD8+ TEMRA cells. On the study overall, not on this receptor specifically: The number of individuals in the TCR sequencing and HLA analysis was acknowledged as relatively small.

Comments on this clonotype: Its antigen remains undetermined. Relative to the germline gene, one junction end is altered; a read error may explain this.

RNA was extracted with the RNeasy kit and about 0.5 to 1 ug was reverse transcribed using random hexamers. TCR beta CDR3 regions were amplified with the immunoSEQ multiplex PCR assay covering 54 Vbeta and 13 Jbeta segments. PCR amplification bias was corrected by using a synthetic template baseline for primer optimization and computational correction. The authors' analysis ran thus. Reads were assigned to V, D and J genes according to IMGT and analyzed in immunoSEQ Analyzer, with only productive sequences retained. Clonality was calculated as one minus the Shannon entropy normalized by log2 of the number of productive unique sequences. Public and private clones were assessed among the 100 most prevalent clones of each patient and control. A clone was defined as Susac-specific if it was absent from the healthy and MS cohorts, from some 1,100 published viral clones and from other ImmuneACCESS disease sequences. TCRdb itself trimmed the public reads at Q25 with fastp, ran MiXCR and retained productive beta chains. Merged by CDR3 protein, the rows form single entries marked with the most common genes and DNA. The V and J calls come from TCRdb's annotation, not from the publication. In this sample the table shows around 200,000 distinct CDR3 sequences, more than 85% of which occur a single time. Of the sample, 0.1% to 0.15% falls within the top ten clones.

Via the germline V gene (reference sequence), CDR1 is DFQATT and CDR2 SNEGSKA. The CDR3 spans 16 residues, from the cysteine through the phenylalanine. This entry keeps only the CDR3 DNA: 48 bases, framed from base 1. In this chain, TRBV20-1 is recombined with TRBJ2-5; the D region possibly corresponds to TRBD2 (5 bases align). The sequence came from a human donor with multiple sclerosis. Material for sequencing was CD8+ T cells from PBMCs. The nucleotides are TGCAATGCTAGGCCTATTCGGGATCGGGTAGGGGAGACCCAGTACTTC. Its translation is CNARPIRDRVGETQYF.